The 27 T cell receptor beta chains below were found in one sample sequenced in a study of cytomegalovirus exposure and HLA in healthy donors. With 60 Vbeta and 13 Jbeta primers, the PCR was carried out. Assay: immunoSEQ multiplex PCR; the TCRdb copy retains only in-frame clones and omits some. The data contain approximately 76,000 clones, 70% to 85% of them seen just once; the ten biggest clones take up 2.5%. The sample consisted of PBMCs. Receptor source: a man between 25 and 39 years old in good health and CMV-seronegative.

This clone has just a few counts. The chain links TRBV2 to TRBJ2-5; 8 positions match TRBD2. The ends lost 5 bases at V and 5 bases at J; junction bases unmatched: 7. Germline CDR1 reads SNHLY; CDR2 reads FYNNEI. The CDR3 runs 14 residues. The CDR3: CASSSGTRVETQYF. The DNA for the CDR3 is TGTGCCAGCAGTAGCGGGACTAGGGTGGAGACCCAGTACTTC.

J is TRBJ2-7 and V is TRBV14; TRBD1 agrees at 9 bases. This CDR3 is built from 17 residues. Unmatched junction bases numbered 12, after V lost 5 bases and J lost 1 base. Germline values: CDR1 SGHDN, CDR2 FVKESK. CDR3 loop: CASSCKFPGQGSYEQYF. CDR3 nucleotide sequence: TGTGCCAGCAGCTGCAAGTTTCCGGGACAGGGATCCTACGAGCAGTACTTC.

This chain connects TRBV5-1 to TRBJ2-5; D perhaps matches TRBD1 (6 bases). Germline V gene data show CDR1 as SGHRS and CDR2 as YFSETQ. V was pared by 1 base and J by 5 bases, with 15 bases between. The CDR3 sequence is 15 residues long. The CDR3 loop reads CASSLQWGPGETQYF. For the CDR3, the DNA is TGCGCCAGCAGCTTGCAGTGGGGGCCGGGGGAGACCCAGTACTTC.

The CDR3 loop is CASSPLVALQGSYEQYF. For the CDR3, the DNA is TGTGCCAGCAGTCCCCTGGTGGCCCTCCAGGGCTCCTACGAGCAGTACTTC. This chain uses TRBV27 with TRBJ2-7, with D tentatively TRBD1 (5 bases). Deletions cut 5 bases from V and 0 bases from J, with 20 bases between. Germline-derived CDR1 and CDR2 are MNHEY and SMNVEV (reference sequence). The CDR3 sequence is 17 residues long.

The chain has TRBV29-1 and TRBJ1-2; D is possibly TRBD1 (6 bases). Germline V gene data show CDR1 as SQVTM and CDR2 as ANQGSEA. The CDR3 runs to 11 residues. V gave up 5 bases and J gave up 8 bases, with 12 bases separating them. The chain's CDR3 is CSVWGGQGYTF. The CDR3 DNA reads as TGCAGCGTTTGGGGGGGACAAGGCTACACCTTC.

The CDR3 reads CASSPRQGKGQETQYF. In nucleotides, the CDR3 is TGTGCCAGCAGCCCCCGACAGGGTAAGGGACAAGAGACCCAGTACTTC. V usage is TRBV7-9 and J usage is TRBJ2-5, with 7 nucleotides matching TRBD1. The CDR3 consists of 16 residues. V was clipped by 5 bases and J by 2 bases; unmatched bases: 11. Germline values: CDR1 SEHNR, CDR2 FQNEAQ (reference sequence).

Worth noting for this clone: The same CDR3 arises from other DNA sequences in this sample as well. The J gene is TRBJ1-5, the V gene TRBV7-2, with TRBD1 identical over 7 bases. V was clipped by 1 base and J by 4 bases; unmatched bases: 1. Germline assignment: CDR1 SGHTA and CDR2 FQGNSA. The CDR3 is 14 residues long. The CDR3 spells CASSLDRGNQPQHF. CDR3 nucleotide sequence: TGTGCCAGCAGCTTAGACAGGGGTAATCAGCCCCAGCATTTT.

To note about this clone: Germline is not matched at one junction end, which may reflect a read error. CDR3 coding DNA: TGTGCTAGCAGCTTAGACACCGGGGGGGAGCAGTACTTC. This translates into CASSLDTGGEQYF. J is TRBJ2-7 and V is TRBV7-7, with 7 bases that match TRBD2. The CDR3 extends over 13 amino acids. Germline V gene lookup returns CDR1 SSHAT and CDR2 FNYEAQ (reference sequence).

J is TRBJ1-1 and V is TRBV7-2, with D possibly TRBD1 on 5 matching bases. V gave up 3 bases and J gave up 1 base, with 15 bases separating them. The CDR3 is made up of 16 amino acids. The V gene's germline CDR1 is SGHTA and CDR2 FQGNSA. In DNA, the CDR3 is TGTGCCAGCAGCTTTTGGCAGGGTGGGGAGAACACTGAAGCTTTCTTT. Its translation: CASSFWQGGENTEAFF.

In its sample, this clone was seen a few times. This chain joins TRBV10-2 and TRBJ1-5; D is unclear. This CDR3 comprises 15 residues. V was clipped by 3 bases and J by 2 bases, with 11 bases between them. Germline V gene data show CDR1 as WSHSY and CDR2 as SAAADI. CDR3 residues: CASSDSAAGNQPQHF. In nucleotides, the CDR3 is TGCGCCAGCAGTGACAGTGCGGCGGGCAATCAGCCCCAGCATTTT.

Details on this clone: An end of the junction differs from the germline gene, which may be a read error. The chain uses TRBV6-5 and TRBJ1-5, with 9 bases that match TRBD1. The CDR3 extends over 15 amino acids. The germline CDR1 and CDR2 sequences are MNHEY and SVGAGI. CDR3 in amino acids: CSSRGAQGANQPQHF. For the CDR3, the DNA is TGTTCCAGCAGGGGGGCACAGGGGGCAAATCAGCCCCAGCATTTT.

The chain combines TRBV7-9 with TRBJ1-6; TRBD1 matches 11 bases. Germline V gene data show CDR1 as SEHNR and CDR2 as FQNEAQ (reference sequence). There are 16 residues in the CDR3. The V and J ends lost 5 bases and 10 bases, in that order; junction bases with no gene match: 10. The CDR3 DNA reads TGTGCCAGCAGCCCGAACGGACAGGGGGCACGATCACCCCTCCACTTT. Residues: CASSPNGQGARSPLHF.

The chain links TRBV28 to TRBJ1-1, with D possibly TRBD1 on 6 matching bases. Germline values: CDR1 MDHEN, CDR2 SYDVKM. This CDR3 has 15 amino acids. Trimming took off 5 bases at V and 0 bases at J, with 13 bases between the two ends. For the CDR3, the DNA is TGTGCCAGCAGTGTAGCTCAGGGGATGAACACTGAAGCTTTCTTT. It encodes CASSVAQGMNTEAFF.

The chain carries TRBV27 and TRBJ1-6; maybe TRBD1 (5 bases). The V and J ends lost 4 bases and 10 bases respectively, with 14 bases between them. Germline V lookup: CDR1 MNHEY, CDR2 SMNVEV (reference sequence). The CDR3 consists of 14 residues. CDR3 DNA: TGTGCCAGCAGTTGGAGCAGGGATCCCTCACCCCTCCACTTT. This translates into CASSWSRDPSPLHF.

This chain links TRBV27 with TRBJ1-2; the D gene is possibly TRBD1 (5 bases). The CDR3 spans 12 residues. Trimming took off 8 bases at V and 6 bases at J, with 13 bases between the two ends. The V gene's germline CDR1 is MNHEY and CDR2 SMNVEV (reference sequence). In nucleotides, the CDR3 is TGTGCCAGCTCGTTGCCGACAGATGGCTACACCTTC. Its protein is CASSLPTDGYTF.

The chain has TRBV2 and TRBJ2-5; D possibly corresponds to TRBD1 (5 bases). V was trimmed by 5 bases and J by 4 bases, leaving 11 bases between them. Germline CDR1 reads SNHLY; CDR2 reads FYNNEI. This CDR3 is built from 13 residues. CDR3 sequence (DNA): TGTGCCAGCAGTTGGGGCACAGGAGAGACCCAGTACTTC. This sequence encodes CASSWGTGETQYF.

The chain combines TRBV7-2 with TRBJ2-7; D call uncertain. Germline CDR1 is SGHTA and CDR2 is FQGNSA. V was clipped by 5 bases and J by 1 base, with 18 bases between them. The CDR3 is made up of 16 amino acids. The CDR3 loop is CASSSEGSLQSYEQYF. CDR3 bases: TGTGCCAGCAGCAGCGAAGGTAGCCTCCAATCCTACGAGCAGTACTTC.

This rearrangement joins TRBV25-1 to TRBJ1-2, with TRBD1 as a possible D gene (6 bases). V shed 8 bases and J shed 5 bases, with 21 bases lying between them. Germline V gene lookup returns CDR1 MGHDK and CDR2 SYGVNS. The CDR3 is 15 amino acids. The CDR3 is CASASGGQLGYGYTF. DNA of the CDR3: TGTGCCAGCGCCTCGGGGGGACAACTGGGTTATGGCTACACCTTC.

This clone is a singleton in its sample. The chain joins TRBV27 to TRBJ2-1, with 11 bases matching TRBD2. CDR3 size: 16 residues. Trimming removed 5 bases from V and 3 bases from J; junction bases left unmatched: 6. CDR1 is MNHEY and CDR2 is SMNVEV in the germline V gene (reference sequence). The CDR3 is CASSLGTSGVYNEQFF. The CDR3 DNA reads TGTGCCAGCAGTCTAGGGACTAGCGGAGTCTACAATGAGCAGTTCTTC.

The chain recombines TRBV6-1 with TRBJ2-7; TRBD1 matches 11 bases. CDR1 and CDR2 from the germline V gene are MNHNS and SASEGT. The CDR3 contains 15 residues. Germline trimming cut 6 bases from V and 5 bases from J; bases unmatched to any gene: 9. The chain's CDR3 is CASSGPGQGVHEQYF. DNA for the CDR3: TGTGCCAGCAGCGGCCCGGGACAGGGGGTCCACGAGCAGTACTTC.

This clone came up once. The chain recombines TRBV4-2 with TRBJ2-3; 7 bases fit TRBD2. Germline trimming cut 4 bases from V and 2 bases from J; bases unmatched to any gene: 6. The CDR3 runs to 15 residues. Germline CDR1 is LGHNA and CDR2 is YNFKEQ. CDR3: CASSPEGLNTDTQYF. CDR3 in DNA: TGTGCCAGCAGCCCAGAGGGACTAAACACAGATACGCAGTATTTT.

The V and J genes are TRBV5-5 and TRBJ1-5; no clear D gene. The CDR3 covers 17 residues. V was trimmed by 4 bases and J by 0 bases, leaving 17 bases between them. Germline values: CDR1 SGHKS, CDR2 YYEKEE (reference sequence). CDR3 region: CASSVRGPDLSNQPQHF. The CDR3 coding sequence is TGTGCCAGCAGCGTGCGTGGGCCAGATCTTAGCAATCAGCCCCAGCATTTT.

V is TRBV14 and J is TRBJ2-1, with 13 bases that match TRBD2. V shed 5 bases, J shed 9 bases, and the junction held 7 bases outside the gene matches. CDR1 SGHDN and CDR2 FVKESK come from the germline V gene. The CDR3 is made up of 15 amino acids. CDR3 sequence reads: CASSYRTSGSGEQFF. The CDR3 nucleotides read TGTGCCAGCAGCTACCGGACTAGCGGGAGTGGTGAGCAGTTCTTC.

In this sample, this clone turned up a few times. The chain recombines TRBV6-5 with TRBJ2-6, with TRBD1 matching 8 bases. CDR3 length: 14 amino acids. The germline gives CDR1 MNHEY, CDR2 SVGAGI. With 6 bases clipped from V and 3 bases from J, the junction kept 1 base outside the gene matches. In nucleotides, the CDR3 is TGTGCCAGCAGGACAGGGGTTGGGGCCAACGTCCTGACTTTC. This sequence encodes CASRTGVGANVLTF.

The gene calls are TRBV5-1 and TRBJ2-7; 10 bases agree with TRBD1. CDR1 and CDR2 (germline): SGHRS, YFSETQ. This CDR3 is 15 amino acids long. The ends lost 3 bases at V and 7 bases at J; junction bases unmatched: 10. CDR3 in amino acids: CASSSPGQGWGEQYF. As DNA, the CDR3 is TGCGCCAGCAGCTCCCCGGGACAGGGGTGGGGTGAGCAGTACTTC.

CDR3 nucleotide sequence: TGTGCCAGCAGCTTAGGAGCGGGGAAGCCCCAGCATTTT. As protein: CASSLGAGKPQHF. The chain links TRBV11-2 to TRBJ1-5; the D is unclear. The CDR3 has 13 residues. Trimming pared 1 base from V and 8 bases from J, leaving 9 bases between. The germline gives CDR1 SGHAT, CDR2 FQNNGV.

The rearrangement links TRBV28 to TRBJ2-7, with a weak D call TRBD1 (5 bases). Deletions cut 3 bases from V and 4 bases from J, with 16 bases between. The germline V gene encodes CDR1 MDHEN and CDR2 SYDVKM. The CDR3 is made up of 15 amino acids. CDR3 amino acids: CASSFVVDRAYEQYF. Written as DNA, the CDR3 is TGTGCCAGCAGTTTTGTCGTAGACAGAGCATACGAGCAGTACTTC.